This T cell receptor beta chain was identified in a study of response to subunit inactivated influenza vaccine. Study-wide points: After each seasonal influenza vaccination, few new T cells are recruited, the authors suggested.

TCRdb re-called the RT-PCR reads with MiXCR, one entry per CDR3 protein. This table holds a few hundred thousand distinct CDR3 sequences, around a fifth found once. A few counts support this clonotype. Its specificity is not known. The TCR was taken from a man between 50 and 70 years old who received an inactivated influenza vaccine. Sequenced material: PBMCs from blood, taken about 20 months after vaccination.

CDR3 sequence: CASSMDGTMNTEAFF. The CDR3 region has the DNA TGTGCCAGCAGCATGGACGGGACGATGAACACTGAAGCTTTCTTT. The V call is TRBV9, the J call TRBJ1-1, with D perhaps matching TRBD1 (5 bases). Per germline, CDR1 SGDLS and CDR2 YYNGEE. V gave up 4 bases and J gave up 0 bases, with 13 bases separating them. This CDR3 region has 15 residues.